This TCR beta chain was profiled in a study of T cells in Graves' hyperthyroidism and ophthalmopathy. Study information: Before treatment of any kind, peripheral blood was taken at initial diagnosis. General study points: With a median lead of 6.5 months before onset, the model predicted ophthalmopathy.

The diagnostic basis comprised clinical symptoms, serum thyroxine and TRAb, thyroid ultrasound and orbital computed tomography. Out of over 9 ml of fresh peripheral blood came the PBMCs. In this sample, this clonotype turned up a few times. The antigen remains undetermined. Amplification of TCR beta CDR3 regions used RNA as the template. When the TCR CDR3 underwent first-round RT-PCR, the HTBI primer set was used. MiXCR was run by TCRdb on the multiplex PCR reads, yielding one entry per CDR3 protein. This sample yields about 600,000 distinct CDR3 sequences, of which 14% are seen a single time; approximately 12% belongs to the top ten. The CDR3 covers 16 residues. The V end lost 7 bases, the J end lost 0 bases, and 16 bases lay between the germline ends. Germline CDR1 is MNHEY and CDR2 is SVGEGT.

The sample taken for sequencing was blood. The chain employs TRBV6-2 or TRBV6-3 and TRBJ1-5; D gene uncertain. The clonotype originates from a woman between 50 and 59 years old with Graves' ophthalmopathy. CDR3 sequence: CASKGEGFYSNQPQHF. The CDR3 DNA is TGTGCCAGCAAGGGCGAGGGATTCTATAGCAATCAGCCCCAGCATTTT.